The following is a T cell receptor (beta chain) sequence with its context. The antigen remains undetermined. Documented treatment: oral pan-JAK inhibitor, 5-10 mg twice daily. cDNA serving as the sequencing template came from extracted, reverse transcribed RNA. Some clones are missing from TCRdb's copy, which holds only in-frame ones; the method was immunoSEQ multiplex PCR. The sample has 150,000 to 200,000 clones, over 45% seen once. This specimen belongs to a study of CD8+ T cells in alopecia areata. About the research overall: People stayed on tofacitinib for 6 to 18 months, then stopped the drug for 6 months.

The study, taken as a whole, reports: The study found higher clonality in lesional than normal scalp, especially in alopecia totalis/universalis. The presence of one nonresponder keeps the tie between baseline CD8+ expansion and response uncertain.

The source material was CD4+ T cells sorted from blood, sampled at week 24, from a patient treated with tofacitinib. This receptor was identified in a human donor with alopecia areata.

The CDR3 DNA reads as TGCAGTGCACAAGAGACCCAGTACTTC. Amino acid sequence: CSAQETQYF. This chain joins TRBV20-1 and TRBJ2-5; unclear D gene. Germline lookup yields CDR1 DFQATT and CDR2 SNEGSKA (reference sequence). This CDR3 region has 9 residues. V was clipped by 6 bases and J by 2 bases, with 1 base between them.